Listed here are 17 T cell receptor beta chains from one sample, sequenced in a study of shared clonotypes between healthy human individuals. Produced via immunoSEQ multiplex PCR; TCRdb's table is partial and in-frame only. The top ten hold nearly 1.5% of the sample, which has some 900,000 clones, about three quarters seen once. What was sequenced was memory CD4+ T cells sorted from blood. Stated subset: CD45RA-negative fraction. The receptors stem from a man aged 18 to 30 in good health.

This clone appeared a few times. The chain joins TRBV18 to TRBJ1-4, with D unclear. CDR1 and CDR2 from the germline V gene are KGHSH and LQKENI. Deletions cut 3 bases from V and 11 bases from J, with 13 bases between. The CDR3 is 13 residues long. CDR3 coding DNA: TGTGCCAGCTCACCCGCCGACGGAGGGAAACTGTTTTTT. This sequence encodes CASSPADGGKLFF.

The chain links TRBV6-6 to TRBJ2-6; weak D call: TRBD1 (6 bases). CDR1 and CDR2 (germline): MNHNY, SVGAGI (reference sequence). This CDR3 has 16 residues. V lost 4 bases and J lost 4, with 14 bases in between. The CDR3 sequence is CASSLTGGEGANVLTF. The CDR3 bases are TGTGCCAGCAGTTTGACAGGTGGGGAAGGGGCCAACGTCCTGACTTTC.

The chain is built from TRBV10-1 and TRBJ2-5, with 13 bases aligning to TRBD2. Trimming removed 6 bases from V and 0 bases from J; junction bases left unmatched: 7. The CDR3 length is 17 residues. Looked up from germline, CDR1 is WNHNN and CDR2 is SYGVQD (reference sequence). DNA for the CDR3: TGCGCCAGCAGCGCCGGGACTAGCGGGACCTACCAAGAGACCCAGTACTTC. It translates to CASSAGTSGTYQETQYF.

This clone was seen once. The rearrangement links TRBV7-2 to TRBJ2-5; D is uncertain. Trimming cost V 5 bases and J 4 bases, with 14 bases left between them. The CDR3 sequence is 14 residues long. The germline V gene encodes CDR1 SGHTA and CDR2 FQGNSA. The CDR3 coding sequence is TGTGCCAGCAGCCTGAGATCTCTAAGAGAGACCCAGTACTTC. This gives the protein CASSLRSLRETQYF. The entire variable domain, with the rest obtained from reference TRBV7-2 and TRBJ2-5, is as follows: GAGVSQSPSNKVTEKGKDVELRCDPISGHTALYWYRQSLGQGLEFLIYFQGNSAPDKSGLPSDRFSAERTGGSVSTLTIQRTQQEDSAVYLCASSLRSLRETQYFGPGTRLLVL.

The chain has TRBV5-1 and TRBJ2-7; the D gene is possibly TRBD2 (6 bases). Trimming took 4 bases from V and 9 from J, leaving 17 bases between them. The CDR3 contains 13 residues. Germline CDR1 reads SGHRS; CDR2 reads YFSETQ. The CDR3 spells CASSETRSRVQYF. DNA of the CDR3: TGCGCCAGCAGCGAGACTAGGAGTCGTGTGCAGTACTTC.

The genes are TRBV10-1 and TRBJ1-1, with 12 bases identical to TRBD1. The CDR3 runs 15 residues. After removal of 2 bases from V and 4 bases from J, the junction contained 2 bases not matched to a gene. Germline CDR1 and CDR2: WNHNN and SYGVQD (reference sequence). The CDR3 reads CASSEGTGGVTEAFF. The CDR3 DNA sequence: TGCGCCAGCAGTGAGGGGACAGGGGGCGTCACTGAAGCTTTCTTT.

This rearrangement joins TRBV18 to TRBJ2-5; D is perhaps TRBD1 or TRBD2 (6 bases each). The CDR3 runs 17 residues. CDR1 and CDR2 (germline): KGHSH, LQKENI. The V and J ends lost 4 bases and 1 base respectively, with 19 bases between them. CDR3: CASSHSQGTATQETQYF. The CDR3 DNA reads TGTGCCAGCTCACACTCTCAGGGGACTGCAACCCAAGAGACCCAGTACTTC.

The chain has TRBV5-1 and TRBJ2-1, with D possibly TRBD2 on 6 matching bases. Germline V lookup: CDR1 SGHRS, CDR2 YFSETQ. The CDR3 length is 16 residues. V lost 0 bases to trimming and J lost 6 bases, with 16 bases between them. The CDR3 protein is CASSLDRLARSNEQFF. For the CDR3, the DNA is TGCGCCAGCAGCTTGGATAGGCTAGCGCGAAGCAATGAGCAGTTCTTC.

V is TRBV30 and J is TRBJ2-2; 10 nucleotides align to TRBD2. The germline CDR1 and CDR2 sequences are GTSNPN and SVGIG (reference sequence). The V and J ends lost 8 bases and 4 bases, in that order; junction bases with no gene match: 10. The CDR3 contains 15 residues. CDR3 protein: CARQERLAGTGELFF. In DNA form, the CDR3 reads TGTGCCCGACAAGAACGACTAGCGGGCACCGGGGAGCTGTTTTTT.

The chain uses TRBV5-4 and TRBJ2-5; the D gene is possibly TRBD1 (5 bases). V was shortened by 1 base and J by 6 bases, with 13 bases between the two germline ends. Germline V lookup: CDR1 SGHNT, CDR2 YYREEE (reference sequence). The CDR3 is made up of 14 amino acids. The CDR3 region has the DNA TGTGCCAGCAGCTTGAGTCTCCTGGGGCAGACCCAGTACTTC. Translating it yields CASSLSLLGQTQYF. Drawing the rest from reference TRBV5-4 and TRBJ2-5, the complete variable domain is ETGVTQSPTHLIKTRGQQVTLRCSSQSGHNTVSWYQQALGQGPQFIFQYYREEENGRGNFPPRFSGLQFPNYSSELNVNALELDDSALYLCASSLSLLGQTQYFGPGTRLLVL.

The J gene is TRBJ1-2, the V gene TRBV2, with a tentative D call TRBD1 (6 bases). V was trimmed by 4 bases and J by 9 bases, leaving 12 bases between them. The CDR3 extends over 12 amino acids. Per the germline V gene, CDR1 is SNHLY and CDR2 is FYNNEI. CDR3 bases: TGTGCCAGCAGTGCAGGGGAACGGAGCTACACCTTC. Its protein is CASSAGERSYTF.

V gene TRBV6-6 combines with J gene TRBJ1-5, with 7 bases aligning to TRBD1. CDR3 length: 13 amino acids. The germline V gene has CDR1 MNHNY and CDR2 SVGAGI (reference sequence). The V gene end was trimmed by 6 bases and the J gene end by 5 bases; junction bases not matched to a gene: 4. The CDR3 coding sequence is TGTGCCAGCAGGGGTCAGGGGGATCAGCCCCAGCATTTT. Translated: CASRGQGDQPQHF.

As to this clone: Other DNA sequences in this specimen translate into the identical CDR3. The chain uses TRBV9 and TRBJ2-5; D is unresolved. The CDR3 totals 13 residues. The germline CDR1 and CDR2 sequences are SGDLS and YYNGEE. Trimming pared 0 bases from V and 5 bases from J, leaving 8 bases between. The CDR3 loop is CASSVGLEETQYF. The CDR3 DNA reads as TGTGCCAGCAGCGTAGGTCTGGAGGAGACCCAGTACTTC.

The chain combines TRBV7-2 with TRBJ2-1; the match to TRBD2 covers 9 bases. V lost 1 base to trimming and J lost 7 bases; unmatched junction nucleotides: 8. This CDR3 region has 16 residues. Germline V gene data show CDR1 as SGHTA and CDR2 as FQGNSA. In DNA, the CDR3 is TGTGCCAGCAGCTTAGGGCTAGCGGGAATCGGAAATGAGCAGTTCTTC. Its translation is CASSLGLAGIGNEQFF.

This clone was picked up many times. This chain uses TRBV14 with TRBJ2-1, with 8 bases that match TRBD2. The CDR3 loop spans 14 amino acids. V was pared by 4 bases and J by 4 bases, with 3 bases of the junction left unmatched. From germline, CDR1 is SGHDN and CDR2 FVKESK. The CDR3 loop reads CASSPGLGYNEQFF. CDR3 DNA sequence: TGTGCCAGCAGCCCGGGACTAGGATACAATGAGCAGTTCTTC.

The gene calls are TRBV6-1 and TRBJ1-6, with D maybe TRBD1 (5 bases). Per the germline V gene, CDR1 is MNHNS and CDR2 is SASEGT. Trimming pared 3 bases from V and 8 bases from J, leaving 8 bases between. The CDR3 length is 13 residues. CDR3 nucleotides: TGTGCCAGCAGTGAGAACAGGCATTCACCCCTCCACTTT. Translated, it gives CASSENRHSPLHF.

This chain connects TRBV6-5 to TRBJ1-2; 7 bases match TRBD1. The trim removed 5 bases at V and 4 bases at J, leaving 10 bases unmatched. The CDR3 extends over 15 amino acids. Germline CDR1 is MNHEY and CDR2 is SVGAGI. DNA of the CDR3: TGTGCCAGCAGTCATACTCGACAGGGACCCTATGGCTACACCTTC. Translated: CASSHTRQGPYGYTF.